Following are 26 T cell receptor beta chains from one sample sequenced in a study of cytotoxic CD8 clonotypes in ibrutinib-treated CLL. Produced via immunoSEQ multiplex PCR; TCRdb's table is partial and in-frame only. Among 200,000 to 250,000 clones listed, roughly 79% were seen once. Specimen: PBMCs, collected after 12 months of ibrutinib treatment. These receptor sequences come from a human donor with chronic lymphocytic leukemia.

This clone was recorded only once. The V gene is TRBV10-2, the J gene TRBJ1-1; tentatively, D is TRBD1 (5 bases). Germline V gene data show CDR1 as WSHSY and CDR2 as SAAADI. V lost 6 bases and J 1 base, leaving 18 bases between the germline ends. The CDR3 is 16 residues long. The CDR3 region has the DNA TGCGCCAGCAGCGAACTGGGACTCTCGGGGAACACTGAAGCTTTCTTT. Its translation: CASSELGLSGNTEAFF.

V is TRBV7-9 and J is TRBJ2-3; D ambiguous. V shed 5 bases and J shed 0 bases, with 9 bases lying between them. Per germline, CDR1 SEHNR and CDR2 FQNEAQ (reference sequence). This CDR3 has 14 amino acids. The CDR3, as DNA: TGTGCCAGCAGCCCCACAACTAGCACAGATACGCAGTATTTT. This translates into CASSPTTSTDTQYF.

V gene TRBV23-1 combines with J gene TRBJ1-1, with D possibly matching TRBD1 (6 bases). TRBV23-1 is assigned to the ORF class and has an uncertain function. The CDR3 length is 15 residues. V dropped 3 bases and J dropped 2 bases, with 13 bases sitting between them. The CDR3 DNA follows: TGCGCCAGCAGTCACCAGGGACACTCCAACACTGAAGCTTTCTTT. It encodes CASSHQGHSNTEAFF.

The V and J genes are TRBV10-1 and TRBJ1-1, with 9 bases fitting TRBD1. CDR3 length equals 15 residues. Germline loops: CDR1 WNHNN, CDR2 SYGVQD (reference sequence). With V trimmed by 4 bases and J by 1 base, 4 bases remained unmatched. The DNA of the CDR3 is TGCGCCAGCAGTGGACACAGGGGGCAGAACACTGAAGCTTTCTTT. The encoded protein is CASSGHRGQNTEAFF.

CDR3: CASSLPAGRTYEQYF. The CDR3 DNA follows: TGTGCCAGCAGTTTACCTGCTGGAAGGACCTACGAGCAGTACTTC. V gene TRBV28 combines with J gene TRBJ2-7, with D unclear. Germline V gene sequence: CDR1 MDHEN, CDR2 SYDVKM. The CDR3 runs to 15 residues. V lost 2 bases to trimming and J lost 2 bases, with 13 bases between them.

The CDR3 sequence is CASSEGQGDYGYTF. The DNA for the CDR3 is TGTGCCAGCAGTGAAGGACAGGGAGACTATGGCTACACCTTC. The chain couples TRBV6-1 to TRBJ1-2, with TRBD1 matching 7 bases. V shed 1 base, J shed 3 bases, and the junction held 2 bases outside the gene matches. This CDR3 has 14 residues. CDR1 and CDR2 from the germline V gene are MNHNS and SASEGT.

The chain has TRBV28 and TRBJ1-1; D is possibly TRBD1 (6 bases). The CDR3 consists of 15 residues. Germline CDR1 MDHEN, CDR2 SYDVKM. Trimming removed 5 bases from V and 12 bases from J, with 25 bases in between. Here the CDR3 DNA reads TGTGCCAGCAGTCTAGTGTCGACAGGAAGTTTCCAGACTTTCTTT. This translates into CASSLVSTGSFQTFF.

The chain joins TRBV5-1 to TRBJ2-3; 8 nucleotides align to TRBD2. The germline gives CDR1 SGHRS, CDR2 YFSETQ. The ends lost 5 bases at V and 5 bases at J; junction bases unmatched: 13. The CDR3 is 16 residues long. CDR3 region: CASRSGTSVVGDTQYF. The CDR3 bases are TGCGCCAGCAGAAGCGGGACTAGTGTGGTGGGAGATACGCAGTATTTT.

This chain connects TRBV6-5 to TRBJ2-3; D ambiguous. This CDR3 region has 12 residues. Trimming shortened V by 2 bases and J by 6 bases, and 6 bases separated the two germline ends. From germline, CDR1 is MNHEY and CDR2 SVGAGI. CDR3 DNA sequence: TGTGCCAGCAGTTACATGGGGGATACGCAGTATTTT. Encoded protein: CASSYMGDTQYF.

The chain joins TRBV29-1 to TRBJ2-5; 11 nucleotides agree with TRBD2. CDR1 and CDR2 from the germline V gene are SQVTM and ANQGSEA. This CDR3 spans 14 amino acids. Trimming cost V 5 bases and J 5 bases; bases outside gene matches: 7. CDR3 sequence reads: CSVPGTSGFETQYF. The CDR3 DNA reads as TGCAGCGTTCCCGGGACTAGCGGCTTCGAGACCCAGTACTTC.

CDR3 sequence (DNA): TGCGCCAGCAGCCAAGGAGGGCGGGGGGGCCTCTACAATGAGCAGTTCTTC. Protein: CASSQGGRGGLYNEQFF. The chain links TRBV4-1 to TRBJ2-1; TRBD2 matches at 9 bases. The CDR3 loop spans 17 amino acids. Germline CDR1 reads MGHRA; CDR2 reads YSYEKL. Losses at the gene ends were 1 base for V and 3 bases for J; bases not matched to a gene: 7.

The chain uses TRBV5-8 and TRBJ1-5; D remains unclear. This CDR3 contains 14 residues. The germline V gene has CDR1 SGHTS and CDR2 YDEGEE. Trimming took 1 base from V and 7 from J, leaving 12 bases between them. The CDR3 DNA reads as TGTGCCAGCAGCTTGATTGAATTTAGGCAGCCCCAGCATTTT. It specifies CASSLIEFRQPQHF. The full variable domain, rest sourced from reference TRBV5-8 and TRBJ1-5, is EAGVTQSPTHLIKTRGQQATLRCSPISGHTSVYWYQQALGLGLQFLLWYDEGEERNRGNFPPRFSGRQFPNYSSELNVNALELEDSALYLCASSLIEFRQPQHFGDGTRLSIL.

The rearrangement joins TRBV7-9 to TRBJ2-3; unclear D gene. The length of the CDR3 is 15 residues. Trimming removed 1 base from V and 1 base from J, with 9 bases in between. Germline CDR1 SEHNR, CDR2 FQNEAQ (reference sequence). DNA for the CDR3: TGTGCCAGCAGCTTAGGGCTCCGGGGCACAGATACGCAGTATTTT. Protein: CASSLGLRGTDTQYF.

The chain combines TRBV21-1 with TRBJ1-1. TRBV21-1 is noted as a pseudogene. CDR3 length: 13 residues. The CDR3 loop reads CASSPPGNTEAFF. DNA of the CDR3: TGTGCCAGCAGTCCACCCGGGAACACTGAAGCTTTCTTT.

The chain is built from TRBV23-1 and TRBJ1-5; 9 bases map to TRBD1. TRBV23-1 belongs to the ORF category, with a function that is uncertain. The CDR3 contains 17 residues. Germline trimming cut 1 base from V and 3 bases from J; bases unmatched to any gene: 7. Here the CDR3 reads CASSQCPTGGDNQPQHF. The CDR3 nucleotides are TGCGCCAGCAGTCAATGCCCCACAGGGGGCGACAATCAGCCCCAGCATTTT.

Comment on this clone: Other DNA sequences in the same sample also yield this CDR3. The chain uses TRBV10-3 and TRBJ2-1; 8 bases match TRBD2. Trimming removed 0 bases from V and 0 bases from J; junction bases left unmatched: 1. Germline V gene data show CDR1 as ENHRY and CDR2 as SYGVKD. This CDR3 spans 16 amino acids. CDR3 sequence: CAISESGGGSYNEQFF. DNA of the CDR3: TGTGCCATCAGTGAGTCCGGGGGGGGCTCCTACAATGAGCAGTTCTTC.

The J gene is TRBJ2-2, the V gene TRBV28; a weak D match, TRBD2 (6 bases). V was clipped by 7 bases and J by 6 bases, with 18 bases between them. The CDR3 is made up of 15 amino acids. Germline V gene lookup returns CDR1 MDHEN and CDR2 SYDVKM. The CDR3 coding sequence is TGTGCCAGCACGGGGGTGGAGGGTTTTCCCGGGGAGCTGTTTTTT. Its protein is CASTGVEGFPGELFF.

The genes are TRBV5-5 and TRBJ1-3; D gene unclear. V gave up 0 bases and J gave up 4 bases, with 5 bases separating them. CDR3 size: 13 residues. Germline V gene data show CDR1 as SGHKS and CDR2 as YYEKEE (reference sequence). The CDR3 DNA reads TGTGCCAGCAGCTTGGTCGGAGGAAACACCATATATTTT. It translates to CASSLVGGNTIYF.

This chain connects TRBV2 to TRBJ1-2; 10 bases are shared with TRBD1. Germline loops: CDR1 SNHLY, CDR2 FYNNEI. The J segment lost 8 bases and the V segment lost 4 bases, leaving 7 bases of the junction unmatched. The CDR3 length is 14 residues. The CDR3 DNA reads as TGTGCCAGCAGTGGAGACAGGGGGCTTCGGGGCTACACCTTC. Protein product: CASSGDRGLRGYTF.

The rearrangement links TRBV2 to TRBJ2-7; no reliable D call. This CDR3 region has 15 residues. V was shortened by 6 bases and J by 0 bases, with 15 bases between the two germline ends. The V gene's germline CDR1 is SNHLY and CDR2 FYNNEI. This CDR3 is CASSEISLPSYEQYF. The CDR3 region has the DNA TGTGCCAGCAGCGAGATTTCACTGCCCTCCTACGAGCAGTACTTC.

This clone appeared a few times. V gene TRBV30 combines with J gene TRBJ1-5; D might be TRBD1 (6 bases). V lost 4 bases, J lost 3 bases, and 10 bases lay in between. Germline CDR1 reads GTSNPN; CDR2 reads SVGIG (reference sequence). The CDR3 has 13 amino acids. DNA for the CDR3: TGTGCCTGGAACCGGGACACCAATCAGCCCCAGCATTTT. Residues: CAWNRDTNQPQHF.

The sample holds a few counts of this clone. The chain is built from TRBV5-1 and TRBJ2-1; 12 positions match TRBD2. The trim removed 4 bases at V and 5 bases at J, leaving 7 bases unmatched. CDR3 length equals 16 residues. Germline loops: CDR1 SGHRS, CDR2 YFSETQ. This CDR3 is CASSQSPSGGDNEQFF. CDR3 sequence (DNA): TGCGCCAGCAGCCAGAGTCCTAGCGGGGGGGACAATGAGCAGTTCTTC.

This rearrangement joins TRBV2 to TRBJ2-1; no clear D. The CDR3 is 14 residues long. The germline V gene encodes CDR1 SNHLY and CDR2 FYNNEI. Trimming cost V 8 bases and J 7 bases, with 18 bases left between them. Here the CDR3 DNA reads TGTGCCAGCCGAACTCAAAGCGAAGGGAATGAGCAGTTCTTC. This codes for CASRTQSEGNEQFF.

This chain links TRBV5-1 with TRBJ1-1; no clear D. Germline-derived CDR1 and CDR2 are SGHRS and YFSETQ. This CDR3 has 15 amino acids. Deletions cut 1 base from V and 0 bases from J, with 10 bases between. The CDR3 region is CASSLLRNMNTEAFF. CDR3 DNA sequence: TGCGCCAGCAGCTTGCTTAGGAACATGAACACTGAAGCTTTCTTT. The full variable domain, with the rest looked up from reference TRBV5-1 and TRBJ1-1, is KAGVTQTPRYLIKTRGQQVTLSCSPISGHRSVSWYQQTPGQGLQFLFEYFSETQRNKGNFPGRFSGRQFSNSRSEMNVSTLELGDSALYLCASSLLRNMNTEAFFGQGTRLTVV.

Notes on this clone: The sample holds other DNA sequences that translate to the same CDR3. The J gene is TRBJ2-7, the V gene TRBV5-1; D is unresolved. The germline V gene encodes CDR1 SGHRS and CDR2 YFSETQ. The CDR3 consists of 15 residues. V was clipped by 0 bases and J by 0 bases, with 10 bases between them. The CDR3 reads CASSLEGVSSYEQYF. The DNA for the CDR3 is TGCGCCAGCAGCTTGGAGGGCGTTAGCTCCTACGAGCAGTACTTC.

The genes are TRBV28 and TRBJ1-1; possibly TRBD1 for D (5 bases). Germline loops: CDR1 MDHEN, CDR2 SYDVKM. V lost 4 bases and J lost 5, with 11 bases in between. This CDR3 spans 13 amino acids. This chain's CDR3 is CASSYFGGTEAFF. The CDR3 DNA reads as TGTGCCAGCAGTTATTTCGGGGGTACTGAAGCTTTCTTT.